A selection of T cell receptor beta chains follows, all from one sample in a study of T cell responses to AZD1222 COVID-19 vaccine. Using immunoSEQ multiplex PCR, the repertoire was profiled, and TCRdb retains in-frame clones only, with some absent. The sample has over 120,000 clones; roughly nine tenths are singletons. Sequenced material: peripheral blood, taken 28 days after the second AZD1222 dose. The receptors come from an adult who received the AZD1222 COVID-19 vaccine. The CDR3 runs from the conserved cysteine through the conserved F or W. Fields, in order: V gene, D gene, J gene, CDR3 DNA, CDR3 protein. The D gene is left open where the match is weak.

>TRBV27|TRBD2|TRBJ2-7
TGTGCCAGCAGTCCCCGGGTGGGAGGGTCCTACGAGCAGTACTTC
CASSPRVGGSYEQYF
>TRBV2|.|TRBJ1-2
TGTGCCAGCTTTCCCGTAGGACCGAGTTTGAGCTACACCTTC
CASFPVGPSLSYTF
>TRBV6-6|TRBD1|TRBJ1-4
TGTGCCAGCAGCGGGACAGGGGGTGAAAAACTGTTTTTT
CASSGTGGEKLFF
>TRBV29-1|.|TRBJ2-7
TGCAGCGTTGGTTTCCTCCCCCGCGGGGGCCAGGGCGAGCAGTACTTC
CSVGFLPRGGQGEQYF
>TRBV6-1|.|TRBJ1-3
TGTGCCAGCAGTGACCCAGGGCGAAGAAACACCATATATTTT
CASSDPGRRNTIYF
>TRBV5-8|.|TRBJ1-1
TGTGCCAGCAGCCGCGACCCCCACACTGAAGCTTTCTTT
CASSRDPHTEAFF
>TRBV4-1|.|TRBJ1-3
TGCGCCAGCAGCCAAGATAGCTCCTGGATCTCTGGAAACACCATATATTTT
CASSQDSSWISGNTIYF
>TRBV20-1|TRBD1|TRBJ1-2
TGCAGTGCTAGTGCTACCCAGGGACAGAAGTCAGATGGCTACACCTTC
CSASATQGQKSDGYTF
>TRBV24-1|.|TRBJ1-5
TGTGCCACCAGTACAGGGAGTTGGGATCAGCCCCAGCATTTT
CATSTGSWDQPQHF
>TRBV7-3|.|TRBJ2-5
TGTGCCAGCAGCTTCGACAGCCAAGAGACCCAGTACTTC
CASSFDSQETQYF
>TRBV9|TRBD2|TRBJ2-1
TGTGCCAGCAGCGTTGGGACTAGCGGTTACAATGAGCAGTTCTTC
CASSVGTSGYNEQFF
>TRBV9|TRBD2|TRBJ2-3
TGTGCCAGCAGCGTAGGGACTAGCCCACTAACCGGGACAGATACGCAGTATTTT
CASSVGTSPLTGTDTQYF
>TRBV4-3|TRBD2|TRBJ2-3
TGCGCCAGCAGCTTCAGCCCCCCTAGCGGGACCACAGATACGCAGTATTTT
CASSFSPPSGTTDTQYF
>TRBV7-9|.|TRBJ2-4
TGTGCCAGCAGCTTAAACTTTCAAGGCGAGTTAGCCAAAAACATTCAGTACTTC
CASSLNFQGELAKNIQYF
>TRBV2|.|TRBJ2-2
TGTGCCAGCAGCTGGCCTGGAGGACCTTCGATCTCGAACACCGGGGAGCTGTTTTTT
CASSWPGGPSISNTGELFF
>TRBV19|TRBD2|TRBJ2-2
TGTGCCAGTAGTCGAAACCCGTTTGGACTAGCAGCGAACACCGGGGAGCTGTTTTTT
CASSRNPFGLAANTGELFF
>TRBV20-1|.|TRBJ2-5
TGCAGTGCTAGTTCGGGCAGGGGCAAGGAGACCCAGTACTTC
CSASSGRGKETQYF
>TRBV25-1|.|TRBJ2-3
TGTGCCAGCAGTCCAGGTTGGGGCACAGATACGCAGTATTTT
CASSPGWGTDTQYF